This T cell receptor beta chain was profiled in a study of cytomegalovirus exposure and HLA in healthy donors. This clone was observed a few times. What it recognizes is unknown. The CDR3 is 17 amino acids. The germline V and J ends were trimmed by 1 base and 2 bases, with 17 bases remaining between them. In germline, CDR1 is MGHRA, CDR2 YSYEKL. The donors, nominally healthy at sampling, likely had unrecorded immune exposures. Study conclusions and caveats: There were under 200 TCR beta chains listed as cytomegalovirus-associated. Later analysis showed most CMV-associated TCR beta chains appearing HLA-restricted. Later analysis associated a missense DCLRE1C variant with TCR beta V- and J-gene trimming.

Use of 60 Vbeta and 13 Jbeta primers characterized the PCR. Profiled with immunoSEQ multiplex PCR; TCRdb holds only in-frame clones, not every one. Of around 150,000 clones in the sample, over 60% were seen once. The receptor comes from a woman between 50 and 59 years old in good health and CMV-seropositive. The sample consisted of PBMCs. V gene TRBV4-1 combines with J gene TRBJ1-1; no reliable D call. This CDR3 reads CASSQGMSYSLNTEAFF. Written as DNA, the CDR3 is TGCGCCAGCAGCCAAGGGATGTCTTACAGTCTCAACACTGAAGCTTTCTTT.